The next 8 T cell receptor beta chains were all read from a single sample in a study of CD8+ T cells in alopecia areata. It was cDNA, reverse transcribed from extracted RNA, that served as the sequencing template. Assay: immunoSEQ multiplex PCR; the TCRdb copy retains only in-frame clones and omits some. Seen here are more than 100,000 clones, around three fifths observed once, and the top ten hold 4.5%. The sample in question was CD4+ T cells sorted from blood, obtained at week 0. The receptors shown here come from a human donor with alopecia areata.

The J gene is TRBJ2-3, the V gene TRBV25-1; D unclear. The V end was cut by 0 bases, the J end by 0 bases, with 10 bases between. There are 16 residues in the CDR3. The V gene's germline CDR1 is MGHDK and CDR2 SYGVNS. This chain's CDR3 is CASSEYLGPSTDTQYF. In nucleotides, the CDR3 is TGTGCCAGCAGTGAATATTTAGGGCCTAGCACAGATACGCAGTATTTT.

The chain couples TRBV14 to TRBJ1-3; no firm D call. The V gene lost 4 bases and the J gene lost 3 bases, with 13 bases spanning the gap. This CDR3 comprises 15 residues. In germline, CDR1 is SGHDN, CDR2 FVKESK. CDR3 bases: TGTGCCAGCAGCCTTCTACTGGACGGTGGAAACACCATATATTTT. It yields the protein CASSLLLDGGNTIYF.

The rearrangement joins TRBV5-1 to TRBJ2-1, with 11 nucleotides matching TRBD1. J gave up 9 bases and V 7 bases, and 6 bases lay outside the gene matches. Germline V gene sequence: CDR1 SGHRS, CDR2 YFSETQ. CDR3 size: 13 residues. The DNA for the CDR3 is TGCGCCAGCGCGGGACAGGGGGAGAGTGAGCAGTTCTTC. Translation gives CASAGQGESEQFF.

The rearrangement joins TRBV7-9 to TRBJ1-5, with D uncertain. The V end was cut by 7 bases, the J end by 0 bases, with 10 bases between. From germline, CDR1 is SEHNR and CDR2 FQNEAQ (reference sequence). The CDR3 consists of 14 residues. CDR3 residues: CASKGWDSNQPQHF. The CDR3 nucleotides read TGTGCCAGCAAAGGATGGGATAGCAATCAGCCCCAGCATTTT.

The chain joins TRBV7-9 to TRBJ2-7, with D unresolved. Between the trimmed V and J ends, which lost 3 bases and 9 bases, there was a span of 9 bases. The CDR3 loop spans 11 amino acids. CDR1 and CDR2 (germline): SEHNR, FQNEAQ (reference sequence). The CDR3, as DNA: TGTGCCAGCAGCTTTAAGTCAGGGCAGTACTTC. Residues: CASSFKSGQYF.

This clone was seen a handful of times. The chain couples TRBV7-8 to TRBJ2-3; perhaps TRBD2 as D (5 bases). The CDR3 is 16 amino acids. Germline CDR1 reads SGHVS; CDR2 reads FQNEAQ. Trimming left V 1 base short and J 0 bases short, with 11 bases between. In nucleotides, the CDR3 is TGTGCCAGCAGCTTAGTGAGCGGACCTAGCACAGATACGCAGTATTTT. This encodes CASSLVSGPSTDTQYF.

The genes are TRBV18 and TRBJ2-4; tentatively, D is TRBD1 (5 bases). V lost 4 bases, J lost 4 bases, and 14 bases lay in between. CDR1 and CDR2 from the germline V gene are KGHSH and LQKENI. The CDR3 runs 15 residues. CDR3 DNA sequence: TGTGCCAGCTCACTTAACCCTCGACAGAAAAACATTCAGTACTTC. It is translated as CASSLNPRQKNIQYF.

This chain links TRBV6-5 with TRBJ2-3; D gene uncertain. The CDR3 runs to 14 residues. V was pared by 8 bases and J by 2 bases, with 14 bases between. Germline CDR1 is MNHEY and CDR2 is SVGAGI. CDR3 nucleotides: TGTGCCAGCCGCCCTGATTTTAACACAGATACGCAGTATTTT. This sequence encodes CASRPDFNTDTQYF.